The 6 T cell receptor beta chains presented below share a single source sample, sequenced in a study of OX40 agonist ivuxolimab in advanced cancers. Clones were sequenced by immunoSEQ multiplex PCR, and TCRdb holds only the in-frame ones, with some missing. The repertoire consists of tens of thousands of clones, with about 85% occurring once and the leading ten covering about 5.1%. The source material was CD4+ or CD8+ T cells sorted from blood, sampled in a trial of the OX40 agonist ivuxolimab. These receptors were collected from an adult with an advanced solid tumor such as melanoma, head and neck, liver or kidney cancer.

The V call is TRBV7-9, the J call TRBJ1-6; D is uncertain. This CDR3 has 14 amino acids. Trimming left V 2 bases short and J 6 bases short, with 8 bases between. Per germline, CDR1 SEHNR and CDR2 FQNEAQ (reference sequence). The CDR3 region has the DNA TGTGCCAGCAGCTTAACGAAGGGTAATTCACCCCTCCACTTT. As protein: CASSLTKGNSPLHF.

The chain recombines TRBV30 with TRBJ2-7; D unclear. The germline V gene has CDR1 GTSNPN and CDR2 SVGIG (reference sequence). V gave up 0 bases and J gave up 7 bases, with 13 bases separating them. This CDR3 comprises 13 residues. Here the CDR3 reads CAWSVERRGEQYF. The CDR3 DNA reads TGTGCCTGGAGTGTAGAGCGCCGCGGAGAGCAGTACTTC.

CDR3 in DNA: TGTGCCAGCAGCCCGGCCCCGTATTCCCGAAGGTACAATGAGCAGTTCTTC. It yields the protein CASSPAPYSRRYNEQFF. The chain combines TRBV7-3 with TRBJ2-1; D not resolved. V lost 5 bases and J lost 4, with 21 bases in between. The germline CDR1 and CDR2 sequences are SGHTA and FQGTGA. This CDR3 is 17 amino acids long.

The CDR3 loop is CASRGTSLFTGELFF. The CDR3 coding sequence is TGTGCCAGCAGGGGGACTAGTCTATTCACCGGGGAGCTGTTTTTT. J is TRBJ2-2 and V is TRBV2; 8 bases agree with TRBD2. Per the germline V gene, CDR1 is SNHLY and CDR2 is FYNNEI. The trim removed 6 bases at V and 4 bases at J, leaving 7 bases unmatched. This CDR3 has 15 residues.

This chain links TRBV7-2 with TRBJ2-5; the D is unclear. V was trimmed by 5 bases and J by 4 bases, leaving 8 bases between them. The CDR3 is 12 amino acids. Germline V gene data show CDR1 as SGHTA and CDR2 as FQGNSA. The CDR3 coding sequence is TGTGCCAGCAGCGAGGCCCGAGAGACCCAGTACTTC. As protein: CASSEARETQYF. The whole variable domain, filled in from reference TRBV7-2 and TRBJ2-5, reads GAGVSQSPSNKVTEKGKDVELRCDPISGHTALYWYRQSLGQGLEFLIYFQGNSAPDKSGLPSDRFSAERTGGSVSTLTIQRTQQEDSAVYLCASSEARETQYFGPGTRLLVL.

This chain links TRBV7-8 with TRBJ2-4; tentatively, D is TRBD2 (6 bases). The germline V gene encodes CDR1 SGHVS and CDR2 FQNEAQ. V lost 11 bases to trimming and J lost 0 bases, with 14 bases between them. The CDR3 length is 14 residues. The CDR3 sequence is CASNPGVAKNIQYF. CDR3 DNA: TGTGCCTCAAACCCGGGAGTAGCCAAAAACATTCAGTACTTC.